These T cell receptor beta chains were read from a single sample in a study of blood T cell repertoires in COVID-19. The method was immunoSEQ multiplex PCR; TCRdb's version includes in-frame clones alone and lacks a portion of them. The sample records about 260,000 clones, approximately 79% being singletons. The sample consisted of PBMCs or T cells enriched from blood (not recorded which). These receptors were collected from a man aged 30-40 years with acute COVID-19. Both conserved end residues are part of each CDR3. Each record gives: D gene, V gene, J gene, clone size, CDR3 protein, CDR3 DNA. D genes are given only for firm matches. Part of the rows lack a size; the others show once, few, many or a class for expanded clones.

TRBD1,TRBV28,TRBJ2-2,-,CASKEGQVNTGELFF,TGTGCCAGCAAGGAGGGACAGGTGAACACCGGGGAGCTGTTTTTT
TRBD1,TRBV7-2,TRBJ1-5,-,CASSLAGGDQPQHF,TGTGCCAGCAGCTTAGCAGGGGGCGATCAGCCCCAGCATTTT
-,TRBV5-4,TRBJ1-2,-,CASSLIGESNGYTF,TGTGCCAGCAGCCTGATCGGGGAGAGCAATGGCTACACCTTC
TRBD1,TRBV11-2,TRBJ2-3,-,CASSQSITGTGKYF,TGTGCCAGCAGCCAATCTATTACCGGGACAGGGAAGTATTTT
TRBD1,TRBV6-5,TRBJ1-5,-,CASIGQGGNQPQHF,TGTGCCAGCATTGGACAGGGAGGCAATCAGCCCCAGCATTTT
-,TRBV7-2,TRBJ1-1,-,CASSQRTLPMNTEAFF,TGTGCCAGCAGCCAGCGGACGCTCCCCATGAACACTGAAGCTTTCTTT
-,TRBV7-9,TRBJ2-6,-,CASSPGQTSGANVLTF,TGTGCCAGCAGCCCCGGACAGACCTCTGGGGCCAACGTCCTGACTTTC
TRBD1,TRBV11-2,TRBJ2-5,-,CASSFGQEQETQYF,TGTGCCAGCAGCTTTGGACAGGAACAAGAGACCCAGTACTTC
TRBD1,TRBV7-2,TRBJ1-6,once,CASREAGTGQESPLHF,TGTGCCAGCAGGGAGGCCGGGACAGGGCAGGAATCACCCCTCCACTTT
-,TRBV30,TRBJ2-1,-,CAWSVRSGTEQFF,TGTGCCTGGAGTGTACGGAGCGGAACCGAGCAGTTCTTC
TRBD2,TRBV27,TRBJ2-5,-,CASSYRVGRLAGGDVETQYF,TGTGCCAGCAGTTATAGAGTCGGTCGACTAGCGGGAGGGGACGTGGAGACCCAGTACTTC
TRBD2,TRBV18,TRBJ2-1,-,CAAGGNYNEQFF,TGTGCAGCGGGGGGGAACTACAATGAGCAGTTCTTC
-,TRBV18,TRBJ1-1,-,CASSPPSQLNTEAFF,TGTGCCAGCTCACCACCGTCACAGCTAAACACTGAAGCTTTCTTT
-,TRBV27,TRBJ1-2,once,CASSLSGANYGYTF,TGTGCCAGCAGTTTATCCGGAGCTAACTATGGCTACACCTTC
TRBD1,TRBV5-1,TRBJ2-5,-,CASTRTGQETQYF,TGCGCCAGCACTCGGACAGGTCAAGAGACCCAGTACTTC
TRBD1,TRBV7-3,TRBJ1-6,-,CASSARDRGSPLHF,TGTGCCAGCAGCGCCCGGGACAGGGGGTCACCCCTCCACTTT
TRBD1,TRBV18,TRBJ1-5,-,CASSSGQGVAQPQHF,TGTGCCAGCTCAAGTGGACAGGGAGTTGCTCAGCCCCAGCATTTT
TRBD2,TRBV7-2,TRBJ2-2,-,CASSDVSGRARATGELFF,TGTGCCAGCAGCGATGTTAGCGGGAGGGCCCGTGCCACCGGGGAGCTGTTTTTT
TRBD2,TRBV28,TRBJ2-5,-,CASSSNRDYRTTRAEDTQETQYF,TGTGCCAGCAGTTCCAACCGGGACTATAGGACGACGCGAGCCGAAGATACTCAAGAGACCCAGTACTTC
TRBD1,TRBV9,TRBJ2-5,-,CASSVNSTGGRKTQYF,TGTGCCAGCAGCGTAAACTCCACAGGGGGTAGGAAGACCCAGTACTTC
TRBD1,TRBV28,TRBJ1-2,once,CASSPGWTGGYGYTF,TGTGCCAGCAGCCCCGGGTGGACAGGGGGATATGGCTACACCTTC
-,TRBV14,TRBJ1-6,-,CASSQFGQYNSPLHF,TGTGCCAGCAGCCAATTTGGACAGTATAATTCACCCCTCCACTTT
TRBD2,TRBV10-3,TRBJ2-1,-,CAISVGGSSYNEQFF,TGTGCCATCAGTGTCGGCGGGAGCTCCTACAATGAGCAGTTCTTC
TRBD1,TRBV18,TRBJ2-5,few,CASSGEGQGLETQYF,TGTGCCAGCTCAGGAGAAGGACAGGGGCTGGAGACCCAGTACTTC
-,TRBV10-1,TRBJ2-3,-,CASSYDTDTQYF,TGCGCCAGCAGCTATGACACAGATACGCAGTATTTT
TRBD1,TRBV6-5,TRBJ1-2,-,CASSPPLGGLGYTF,TGTGCCAGCAGTCCCCCCCTAGGGGGCCTTGGCTACACCTTC
-,TRBV9,TRBJ1-1,few,CASSVVSEWGPQTFF,TGTGCCAGCAGCGTAGTCTCCGAGTGGGGCCCCCAGACTTTCTTT
-,TRBV24-1,TRBJ2-1,-,CATSGRDGVYNEQFF,TGTGCCACCAGTGGCCGCGACGGAGTTTATAATGAGCAGTTCTTC
TRBD2,TRBV7-3,TRBJ2-1,once,CASSLRSGAYNEQFF,TGTGCCAGCAGCTTAAGAAGCGGGGCCTACAATGAGCAGTTCTTC
TRBD2,TRBV11-3,TRBJ2-2,-,CASSFAAGGNTGELFF,TGTGCCAGCAGCTTTGCAGCGGGGGGGAACACCGGGGAGCTGTTTTTT
-,TRBV6-2/TRBV6-3,TRBJ2-3,once,CASSHQTRRTDTQYF,TGTGCCAGCAGTCATCAGACTAGAAGGACAGATACGCAGTATTTT
-,TRBV29-1,TRBJ2-3,-,CSLAGESTDTQYF,TGCAGCTTGGCCGGGGAAAGCACAGATACGCAGTATTTT
-,TRBV6-2/TRBV6-3,TRBJ1-2,-,CASSFLQVNGYTF,TGTGCCAGCAGTTTCCTACAGGTTAATGGCTACACCTTC
-,TRBV27,TRBJ2-1,-,CASSSRQAAFNEQFF,TGTGCCAGCAGTTCCAGACAGGCGGCGTTCAATGAGCAGTTCTTC
-,TRBV6-5,TRBJ2-5,-,CASSKTVETQYF,TGTGCCAGCAGCAAAACAGTGGAGACCCAGTACTTC